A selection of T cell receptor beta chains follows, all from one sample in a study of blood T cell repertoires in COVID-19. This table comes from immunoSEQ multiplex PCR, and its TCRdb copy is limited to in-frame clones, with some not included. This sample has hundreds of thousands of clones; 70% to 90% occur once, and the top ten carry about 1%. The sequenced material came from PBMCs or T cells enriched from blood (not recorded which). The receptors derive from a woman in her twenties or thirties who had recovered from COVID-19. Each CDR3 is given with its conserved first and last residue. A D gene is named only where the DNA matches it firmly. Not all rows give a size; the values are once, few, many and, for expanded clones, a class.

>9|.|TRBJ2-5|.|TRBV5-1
TGCGCCAGCAGCACCGAGGGCAACTTC
CASSTEGNF
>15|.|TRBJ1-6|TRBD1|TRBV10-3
TGTGCCATCAGCGCGGACAGGGTGCGGAATTCACCCCTCCACTTT
CAISADRVRNSPLHF
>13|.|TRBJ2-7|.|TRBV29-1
TGCAGCGCGAGGGGCAATTTGTTTGACGAGCAGTACTTC
CSARGNLFDEQYF
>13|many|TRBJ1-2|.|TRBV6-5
TGTGCCAGCAGTCTCGGACATTTGGATGGCTACACCTTC
CASSLGHLDGYTF
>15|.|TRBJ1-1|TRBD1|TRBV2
TGTGCCAGCAGGGGTAGACAGGGGGAAGGTACTGAAGCTTTCTTT
CASRGRQGEGTEAFF
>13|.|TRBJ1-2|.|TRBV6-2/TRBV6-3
TGTGCCAGCAGTTACGAGGAGATCTATGGCTACACCTTC
CASSYEEIYGYTF
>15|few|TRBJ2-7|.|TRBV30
TGTGCCTGGAGGGGAGAGACTCCGGACCCCTACGAGCAGTACTTC
CAWRGETPDPYEQYF
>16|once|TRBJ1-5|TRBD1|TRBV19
TGTGCCAGTACCAAAATACCGGGACAGGGGTATCAGCCCCAGCATTTT
CASTKIPGQGYQPQHF
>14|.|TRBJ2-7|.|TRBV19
TGTGCCAGTAGTATGAAAAGGGGAGGCTACGAGCAGTACTTC
CASSMKRGGYEQYF
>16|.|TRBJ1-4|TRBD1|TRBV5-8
TGTGCCGGCGGGATCGGACAGGGGGGGAGTAATGAAAAACTGTTTTTT
CAGGIGQGGSNEKLFF
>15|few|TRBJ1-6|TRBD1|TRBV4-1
TGCGCCAGCTCGCACCGGGACAGGTCCTTTTTGGCCCTCCACTTT
CASSHRDRSFLALHF
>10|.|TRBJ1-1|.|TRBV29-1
TGCAGCGTCGCGGGTACGGTGGCTTTCTTT
CSVAGTVAFF
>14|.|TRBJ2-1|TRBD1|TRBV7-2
TGTGCCAGCAGCTTAGGGTCCCCGGGACAGACGCAGTTCTTC
CASSLGSPGQTQFF
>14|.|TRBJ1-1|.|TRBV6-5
TGTGCCAGCAGTTACAAACAGGGTGACACTGAAGCTTTCTTT
CASSYKQGDTEAFF
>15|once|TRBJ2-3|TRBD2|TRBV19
TGTGCCAGTAGTAGGGCGGGAGCGGGCACAGATACGCAGTATTTT
CASSRAGAGTDTQYF
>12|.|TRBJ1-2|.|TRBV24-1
TGTGCCACCAGTGCAGGTTTTAATGGCTACACCTTC
CATSAGFNGYTF
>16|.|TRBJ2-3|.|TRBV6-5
TGTGCCAGCAGTTACGGGGACTCCTTCTTCACAGATACGCAGTATTTT
CASSYGDSFFTDTQYF
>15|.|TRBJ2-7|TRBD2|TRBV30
TGTGCCCTGACGCTGGGGACTAGCGGGATTTACGAGCAGTACTTC
CALTLGTSGIYEQYF
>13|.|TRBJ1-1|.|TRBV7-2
TGTGCCAGCACCGTCACAGGGACCACTGAAGCTTTCTTT
CASTVTGTTEAFF
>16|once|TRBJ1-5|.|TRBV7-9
TGTGCCAGCAGCTTAGCTGGACAGCCAAACAATCAGCCCCAGCATTTT
CASSLAGQPNNQPQHF
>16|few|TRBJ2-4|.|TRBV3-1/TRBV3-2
TGTGCCAGCAGCCAACGTACGCAACTAGCCAAAAACATTCAGTACTTC
CASSQRTQLAKNIQYF
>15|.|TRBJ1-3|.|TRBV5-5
TGTGCCAGCAGCCCCCCAGGGCGAACTGGAAACACCATATATTTT
CASSPPGRTGNTIYF